One and the same sample provided the 9 T cell receptor beta chains below, sequenced in a study of shared clonotypes between healthy human individuals. Sequencing used immunoSEQ multiplex PCR; TCRdb keeps in-frame clones, though not all of them. In the table there are about 750,000 clones, more than 85% of which are singletons. Naive CD8 cells comprised CD45RO-negative, CCR7-positively selected cells, excluding terminally differentiated effector memory CD45RA+ cells. Sequenced: naive CD8+ T cells sorted from blood. The source is a man aged 30 to 39 in good health.

The chain links TRBV7-9 to TRBJ1-1; D unclear. The V and J ends lost 5 bases and 3 bases respectively, with 7 bases between them. This CDR3 region has 12 residues. From germline, CDR1 is SEHNR and CDR2 FQNEAQ (reference sequence). CDR3 DNA: TGTGCCAGCAGCCTAGTGGACACTGAAGCTTTCTTT. Amino acids: CASSLVDTEAFF.

This chain connects TRBV30 to TRBJ1-3, with a weak D call TRBD1 (6 bases). V lost 5 bases and J lost 4, with 12 bases in between. Per the germline V gene, CDR1 is GTSNPN and CDR2 is SVGIG (reference sequence). The CDR3 covers 13 residues. The CDR3 DNA follows: TGTGCCTGGGATCAGGGGTCAGGAAACACCATATATTTT. This encodes CAWDQGSGNTIYF.

The J gene is TRBJ2-7, the V gene TRBV7-9; possible D gene TRBD1, 5 bases. Germline CDR1 and CDR2: SEHNR and FQNEAQ (reference sequence). The CDR3 is 13 amino acids. Trimming pared 5 bases from V and 2 bases from J, leaving 10 bases between. In DNA, the CDR3 is TGTGCCAGCAGCAAGGACACGGCCTACGAGCAGTACTTC. Amino acid sequence: CASSKDTAYEQYF. The entire variable domain, with the rest obtained from reference TRBV7-9 and TRBJ2-7, is as follows: DTGVSQNPRHKITKRGQNVTFRCDPISEHNRLYWYRQTLGQGPEFLTYFQNEAQLEKSRLLSDRFSAERPKGSFSTLEIQRTEQGDSAMYLCASSKDTAYEQYFGPGTRLTVT.

The chain uses TRBV6-4 and TRBJ2-3; TRBD2 aligns across 7 bases. Unmatched junction bases numbered 14, after V lost 7 bases and J lost 4 bases. CDR3 length equals 16 residues. CDR1 and CDR2 (germline): MRHNA, SNTAGT. The CDR3 sequence: CASKESSGIESDTQYF. In DNA form, the CDR3 reads TGTGCCAGCAAAGAAAGCAGCGGGATCGAATCAGATACGCAGTATTTT.

The rearrangement joins TRBV28 to TRBJ2-5; 10 nucleotides match TRBD2. There are 15 residues in the CDR3. After removal of 7 bases from V and 4 bases from J, the junction contained 9 bases not matched to a gene. Germline CDR1 is MDHEN and CDR2 is SYDVKM. The CDR3 DNA sequence: TGTGCCAGCAACTGGTCTAGCGGGAGTGGAGAGACCCAGTACTTC. Encoded protein: CASNWSSGSGETQYF.

This clone was counted at least ten times. V usage is TRBV10-3 and J usage is TRBJ1-1, with unresolved D. The CDR3 totals 14 residues. Germline CDR1 is ENHRY and CDR2 is SYGVKD. Trimming stripped 3 bases from V and 4 bases from J, with 12 bases between. CDR3 sequence: CAISEPAASTEAFF. Written as DNA, the CDR3 is TGTGCCATCAGTGAACCCGCAGCAAGCACTGAAGCTTTCTTT.

The chain combines TRBV14 with TRBJ2-7; the D gene is possibly TRBD2 (6 bases). The germline gives CDR1 SGHDN, CDR2 FVKESK. Trimming took off 3 bases at V and 3 bases at J, with 9 bases between the two ends. CDR3 size: 13 residues. In nucleotides, the CDR3 is TGTGCCAGCAGCCAGGGGACTGGCTACGAGCAGTACTTC. Translating gives CASSQGTGYEQYF.

The chain uses TRBV27 and TRBJ1-5; D not resolved. V was trimmed by 0 bases and J by 10 bases, leaving 10 bases between them. CDR1 is MNHEY and CDR2 is SMNVEV in the germline V gene (reference sequence). The CDR3 sequence is 13 residues long. CDR3 sequence (DNA): TGTGCCAGCAGTTTATCCCCCACGTTACCCCAGCATTTT. Its protein is CASSLSPTLPQHF.

This clone was detected only once. V usage is TRBV27 and J usage is TRBJ1-2, with D perhaps matching TRBD1 (6 bases). Germline V gives CDR1 MNHEY, CDR2 SMNVEV (reference sequence). With 6 bases removed from V and 12 bases from J, the gap between germline ends came to 17 bases. CDR3 length: 12 amino acids. The CDR3 DNA is TGTGCCAGCAGATCACCGGGGGGGCCGAACACCTTC. It encodes CASRSPGGPNTF.